The next 14 T cell receptor beta chains were all read from a single sample in a study of post-analysis software for immune sequencing data. Their specific antigens are unknown. Study-level points and caveats: About 5 TRBV segments, including TRBV5-6, TRBV5-1 and TRBV20-1, were more frequent in patients than controls.

Libraries were made from TCR beta cDNA, and they carried unique molecular identifiers. TCRdb ran MiXCR on the PCR reads and lists one entry per CDR3 protein. The sample contains some 690,000 distinct CDR3 sequences, 25% to 30% of which appear only once. The source material was blood. All receptors derive from a girl aged 10 to 17 with multiple sclerosis.

This clonotype was seen repeatedly, ten times or more. The CDR3 DNA is TGTGCCAGCAGTTTGTGGGGTCTTAGCTCCTACAATGAGCAGTTCTTC. Its translation: CASSLWGLSSYNEQFF. The chain couples TRBV6-2 or TRBV6-3 to TRBJ2-1, with D uncertain. Germline CDR1 MNHEY, CDR2 SVGEGT. The V gene lost 4 bases and the J gene lost 0 bases, with 13 bases spanning the gap. The CDR3 covers 16 residues.

The chain has TRBV18 and TRBJ2-7; 9 nucleotides match TRBD2. The CDR3 contains 15 residues. The J segment lost 3 bases and the V segment lost 5 bases, leaving 8 bases of the junction unmatched. CDR1 is KGHSH, CDR2 LQKENI, per germline. In DNA, the CDR3 is TGTGCCAGCTCAACAGGGACTAGCAGAGTCTACGAGCAGTACTTC. Translation gives CASSTGTSRVYEQYF.

V usage is TRBV3-1 and J usage is TRBJ2-1; TRBD2 agrees at 7 bases. V gave up 4 bases and J gave up 1 base; unmatched junction bases: 7. The CDR3 sequence is 16 residues long. Looked up from germline, CDR1 is LGHDT and CDR2 is YNNKEL (reference sequence). The CDR3 DNA reads TGTGCCAGCAGCCGCTCGGCACTAGCGTCCTACAATGAGCAGTTCTTC. Its protein product is CASSRSALASYNEQFF.

The rearrangement uses TRBV20-1 and TRBJ1-2, with D possibly TRBD1 on 5 matching bases. The V gene's germline CDR1 is DFQATT and CDR2 SNEGSKA (reference sequence). The V end lost 8 bases, the J end lost 4 bases, and 11 bases lay between the germline ends. The CDR3 totals 11 residues. The CDR3 spells CSPRDPYGYTF. CDR3 nucleotides: TGCAGTCCAAGGGACCCCTATGGCTACACCTTC.

A remark on this clonotype: A single base separates this from a much larger clone, so it may be a read error. The rearrangement joins TRBV7-2 to TRBJ2-3; either TRBD1 or TRBD2 may supply D (6 bases each). Looked up from germline, CDR1 is SGHTA and CDR2 is FQGNSA. The CDR3 sequence is 13 residues long. Trimming stripped 3 bases from V and 8 bases from J, with 12 bases between. CDR3: CASSFLGGGTQYF. In DNA, the CDR3 is TGTGCCAGCAGCTTCCTAGGGGGAGGTACGCAGTATTTT.

The V gene is TRBV7-9, the J gene TRBJ2-7; the match to TRBD2 covers 7 bases. In germline, CDR1 is SEHNR, CDR2 FQNEAQ (reference sequence). Germline trimming cut 1 base from V and 3 bases from J; bases unmatched to any gene: 9. This CDR3 has 16 amino acids. CDR3 sequence reads: CASSLVEAGDLYEQYF. DNA of the CDR3: TGTGCCAGCAGCTTAGTCGAGGCGGGGGACCTCTACGAGCAGTACTTC.

This clonotype was observed a few times. The chain combines TRBV20-1 with TRBJ2-3; D ambiguous. Germline CDR1 DFQATT, CDR2 SNEGSKA (reference sequence). Trimming stripped 6 bases from V and 5 bases from J, with 12 bases between. This CDR3 has 12 residues. CDR3 bases: TGCAGTGCAAGTAAGGGCGGAGATACGCAGTATTTT. It codes for CSASKGGDTQYF.

Points on this clonotype: The junction differs from germline at one of its ends, possibly a read error. The rearrangement joins TRBV24-1 to TRBJ2-1; D tentatively reads TRBD1 or TRBD2 (7 bases each). The germline gives CDR1 KGHDR, CDR2 SFDVKD. The CDR3 covers 17 residues. CDR3 sequence: CAASATLPTGTNGEQFF. Here the CDR3 DNA reads TGTGCCGCCAGTGCAACCTTACCGACAGGGACTAATGGTGAGCAGTTCTTC.

This clonotype occurred once. The chain recombines TRBV7-8 with TRBJ1-4; the match to TRBD1 covers 7 bases. CDR3 size: 16 residues. Germline lookup yields CDR1 SGHVS and CDR2 FQNEAQ. The J segment lost 7 bases and the V segment lost 2 bases, leaving 10 bases of the junction unmatched. CDR3 in amino acids: CASSLLAGQAGEKLFF. The CDR3 DNA reads as TGTGCCAGCAGCTTACTCGCAGGACAGGCTGGTGAAAAACTGTTTTTT.

This clonotype was seen a few times. The rearrangement joins TRBV28 to TRBJ1-5; D may be TRBD1 (6 bases). The V end was cut by 8 bases, the J end by 3 bases, with 11 bases between. The CDR3 covers 13 residues. Germline V CDR1 and CDR2: MDHEN, SYDVKM. The CDR3 region has the DNA TGTGCCAGCTTAGGGACACTCAATCAGCCCCAGCATTTT. Its protein is CASLGTLNQPQHF.

The CDR3 nucleotides read TGTGCCAGCACTCTACAGGGAATGGCCGGGGAGCTGTTTTTT. Its translation is CASTLQGMAGELFF. This chain uses TRBV28 with TRBJ2-2; weak D call: TRBD1 (6 bases). The V end was cut by 7 bases, the J end by 6 bases, with 15 bases between. The germline gives CDR1 MDHEN, CDR2 SYDVKM. The CDR3 has 14 residues.

This chain joins TRBV20-1 and TRBJ2-5, with 9 bases that match TRBD2. The DNA end lines up better with TRBJ2-7; the J call may be wrong. The CDR3 runs 15 residues. The germline V gene has CDR1 DFQATT and CDR2 SNEGSKA (reference sequence). The CDR3 region has the DNA TGCAGTGCTAGAGATTTTAGCGGGGGACTAGCCGAGCAGTACTTC. Translating it yields CSARDFSGGLAEQYF.

This clonotype has just a few counts. The genes are TRBV11-2 and TRBJ2-7; 9 bases align to TRBD1. The junction had 5 bases not matched to a gene; V was cut back by 3 bases and J by 2 bases. The CDR3 runs to 15 residues. Germline values: CDR1 SGHAT, CDR2 FQNNGV. CDR3 DNA: TGTGCCAGCAGCTTCCGGACAGGGGAGGCCTACGAGCAGTACTTC. It encodes CASSFRTGEAYEQYF.

The chain couples TRBV3-1 to TRBJ2-5, with 9 nucleotides matching TRBD2. Per germline, CDR1 LGHDT and CDR2 YNNKEL (reference sequence). Trimming took 2 bases from V and 7 from J; bases not matched to a gene: 11. The CDR3 is 16 amino acids. The DNA of the CDR3 is TGTGCCAGCAGCCAAAGACGGACTAGCGCCCAGGGGACCCAGTACTTC. Amino acid sequence: CASSQRRTSAQGTQYF.